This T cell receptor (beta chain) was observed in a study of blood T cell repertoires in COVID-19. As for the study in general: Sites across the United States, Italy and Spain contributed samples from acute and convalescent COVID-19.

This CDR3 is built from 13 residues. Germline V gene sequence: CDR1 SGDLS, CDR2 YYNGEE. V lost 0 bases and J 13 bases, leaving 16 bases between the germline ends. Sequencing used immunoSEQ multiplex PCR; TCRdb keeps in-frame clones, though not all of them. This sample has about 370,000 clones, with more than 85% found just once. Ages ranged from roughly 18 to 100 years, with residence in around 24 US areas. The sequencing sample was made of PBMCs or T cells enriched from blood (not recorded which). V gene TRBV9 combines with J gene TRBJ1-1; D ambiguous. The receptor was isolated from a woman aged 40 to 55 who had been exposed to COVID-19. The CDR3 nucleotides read TGTGCCAGCAGCGTAGTTGCCCAGGCGAAGGATTTCTTT. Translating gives CASSVVAQAKDFF.